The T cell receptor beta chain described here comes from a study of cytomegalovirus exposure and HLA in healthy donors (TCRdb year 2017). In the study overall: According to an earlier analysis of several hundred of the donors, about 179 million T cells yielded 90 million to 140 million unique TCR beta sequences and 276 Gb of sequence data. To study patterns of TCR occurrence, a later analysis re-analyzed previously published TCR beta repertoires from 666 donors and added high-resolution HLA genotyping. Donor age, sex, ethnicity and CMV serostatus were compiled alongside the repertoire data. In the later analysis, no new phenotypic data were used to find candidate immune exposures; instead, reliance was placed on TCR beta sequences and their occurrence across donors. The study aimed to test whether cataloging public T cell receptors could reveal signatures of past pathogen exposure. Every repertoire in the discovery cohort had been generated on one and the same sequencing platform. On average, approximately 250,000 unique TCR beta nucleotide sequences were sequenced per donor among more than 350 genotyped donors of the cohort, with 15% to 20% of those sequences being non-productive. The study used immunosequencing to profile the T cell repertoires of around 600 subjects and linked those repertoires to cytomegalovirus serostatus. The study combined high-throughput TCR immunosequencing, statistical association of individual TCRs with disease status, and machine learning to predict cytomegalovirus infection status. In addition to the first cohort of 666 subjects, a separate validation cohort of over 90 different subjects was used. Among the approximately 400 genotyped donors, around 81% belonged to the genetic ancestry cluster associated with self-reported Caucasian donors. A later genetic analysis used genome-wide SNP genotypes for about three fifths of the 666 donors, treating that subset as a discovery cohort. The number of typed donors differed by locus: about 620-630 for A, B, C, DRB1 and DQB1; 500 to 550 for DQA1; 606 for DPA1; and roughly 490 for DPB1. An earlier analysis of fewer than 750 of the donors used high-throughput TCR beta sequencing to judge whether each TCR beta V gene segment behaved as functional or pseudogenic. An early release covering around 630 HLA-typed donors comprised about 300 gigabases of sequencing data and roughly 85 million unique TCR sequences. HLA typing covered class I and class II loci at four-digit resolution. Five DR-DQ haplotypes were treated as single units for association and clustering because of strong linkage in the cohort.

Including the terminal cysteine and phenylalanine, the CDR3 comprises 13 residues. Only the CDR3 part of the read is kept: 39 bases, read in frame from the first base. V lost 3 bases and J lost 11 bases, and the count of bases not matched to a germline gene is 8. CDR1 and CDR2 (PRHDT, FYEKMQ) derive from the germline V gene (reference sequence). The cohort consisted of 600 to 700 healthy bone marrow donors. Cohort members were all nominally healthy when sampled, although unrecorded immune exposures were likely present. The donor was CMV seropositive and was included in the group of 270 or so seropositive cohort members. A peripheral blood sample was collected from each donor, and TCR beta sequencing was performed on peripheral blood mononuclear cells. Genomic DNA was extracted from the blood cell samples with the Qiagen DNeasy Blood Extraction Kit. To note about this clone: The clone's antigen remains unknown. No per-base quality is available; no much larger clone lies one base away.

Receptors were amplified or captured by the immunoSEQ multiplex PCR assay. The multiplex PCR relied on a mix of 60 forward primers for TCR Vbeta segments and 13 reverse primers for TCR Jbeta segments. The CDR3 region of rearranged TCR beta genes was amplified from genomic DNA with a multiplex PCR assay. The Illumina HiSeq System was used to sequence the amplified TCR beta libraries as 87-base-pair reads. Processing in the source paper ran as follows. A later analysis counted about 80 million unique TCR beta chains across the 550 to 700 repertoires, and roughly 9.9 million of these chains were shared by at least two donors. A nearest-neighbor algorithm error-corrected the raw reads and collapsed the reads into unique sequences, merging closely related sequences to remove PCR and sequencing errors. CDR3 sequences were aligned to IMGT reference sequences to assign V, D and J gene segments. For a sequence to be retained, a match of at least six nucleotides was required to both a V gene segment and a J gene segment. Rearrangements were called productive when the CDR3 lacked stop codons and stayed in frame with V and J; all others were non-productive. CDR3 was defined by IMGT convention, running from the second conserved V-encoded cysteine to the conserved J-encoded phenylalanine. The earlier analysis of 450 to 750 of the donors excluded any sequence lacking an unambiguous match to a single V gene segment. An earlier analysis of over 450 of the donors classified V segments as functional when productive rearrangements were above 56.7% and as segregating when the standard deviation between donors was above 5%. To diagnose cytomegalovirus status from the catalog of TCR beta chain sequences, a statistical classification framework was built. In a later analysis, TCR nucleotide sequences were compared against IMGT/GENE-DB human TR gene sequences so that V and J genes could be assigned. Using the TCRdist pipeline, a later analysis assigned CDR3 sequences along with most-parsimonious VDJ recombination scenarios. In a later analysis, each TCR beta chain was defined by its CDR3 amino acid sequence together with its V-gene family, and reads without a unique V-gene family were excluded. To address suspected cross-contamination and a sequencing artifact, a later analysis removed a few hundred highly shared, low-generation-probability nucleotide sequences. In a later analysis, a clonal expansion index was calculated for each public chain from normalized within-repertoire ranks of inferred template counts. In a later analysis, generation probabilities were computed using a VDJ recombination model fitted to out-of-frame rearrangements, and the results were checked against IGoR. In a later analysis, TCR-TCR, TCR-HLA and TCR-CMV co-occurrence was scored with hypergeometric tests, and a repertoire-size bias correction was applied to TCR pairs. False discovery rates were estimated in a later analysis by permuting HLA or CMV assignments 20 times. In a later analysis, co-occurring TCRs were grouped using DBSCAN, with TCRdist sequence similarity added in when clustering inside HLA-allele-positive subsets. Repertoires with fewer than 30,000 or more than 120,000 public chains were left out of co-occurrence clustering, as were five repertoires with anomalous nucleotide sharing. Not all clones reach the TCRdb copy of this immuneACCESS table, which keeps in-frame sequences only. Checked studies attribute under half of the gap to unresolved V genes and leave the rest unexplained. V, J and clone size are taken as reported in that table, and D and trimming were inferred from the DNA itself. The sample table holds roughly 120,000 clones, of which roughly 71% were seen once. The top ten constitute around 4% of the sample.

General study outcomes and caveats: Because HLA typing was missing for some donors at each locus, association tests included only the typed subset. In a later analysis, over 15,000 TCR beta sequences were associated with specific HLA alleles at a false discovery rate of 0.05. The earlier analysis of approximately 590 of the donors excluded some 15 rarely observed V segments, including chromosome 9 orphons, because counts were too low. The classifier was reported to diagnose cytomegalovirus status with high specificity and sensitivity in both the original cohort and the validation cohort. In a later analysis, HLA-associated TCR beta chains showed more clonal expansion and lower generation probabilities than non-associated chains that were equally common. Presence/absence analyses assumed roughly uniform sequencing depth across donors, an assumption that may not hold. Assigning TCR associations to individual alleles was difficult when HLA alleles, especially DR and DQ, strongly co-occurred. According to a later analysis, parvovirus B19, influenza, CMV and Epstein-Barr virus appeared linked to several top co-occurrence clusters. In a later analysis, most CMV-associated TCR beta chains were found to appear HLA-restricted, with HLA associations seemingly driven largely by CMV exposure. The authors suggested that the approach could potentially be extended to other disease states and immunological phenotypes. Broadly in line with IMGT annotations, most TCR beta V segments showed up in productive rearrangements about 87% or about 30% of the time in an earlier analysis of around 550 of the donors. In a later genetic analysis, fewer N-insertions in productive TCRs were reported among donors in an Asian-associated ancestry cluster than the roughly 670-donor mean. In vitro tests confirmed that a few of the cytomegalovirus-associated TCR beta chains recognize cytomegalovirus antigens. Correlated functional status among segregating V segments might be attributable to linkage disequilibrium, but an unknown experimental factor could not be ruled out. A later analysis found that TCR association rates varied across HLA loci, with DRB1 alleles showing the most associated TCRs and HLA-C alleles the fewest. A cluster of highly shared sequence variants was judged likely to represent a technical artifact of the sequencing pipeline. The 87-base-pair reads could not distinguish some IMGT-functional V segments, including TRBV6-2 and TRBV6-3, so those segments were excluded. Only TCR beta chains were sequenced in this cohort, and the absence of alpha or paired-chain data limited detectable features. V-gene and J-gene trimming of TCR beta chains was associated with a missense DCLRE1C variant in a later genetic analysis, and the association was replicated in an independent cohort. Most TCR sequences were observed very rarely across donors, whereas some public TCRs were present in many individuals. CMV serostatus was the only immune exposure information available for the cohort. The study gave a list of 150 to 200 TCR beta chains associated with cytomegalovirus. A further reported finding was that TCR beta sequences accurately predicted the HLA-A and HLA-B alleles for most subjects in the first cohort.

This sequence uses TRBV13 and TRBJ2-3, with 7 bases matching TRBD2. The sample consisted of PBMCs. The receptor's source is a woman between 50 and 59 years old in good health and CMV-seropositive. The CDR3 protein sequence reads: CASSFSGLAGQYF. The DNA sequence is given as TGTGCCAGCAGCTTCTCCGGGTTAGCGGGGCAGTATTTT.